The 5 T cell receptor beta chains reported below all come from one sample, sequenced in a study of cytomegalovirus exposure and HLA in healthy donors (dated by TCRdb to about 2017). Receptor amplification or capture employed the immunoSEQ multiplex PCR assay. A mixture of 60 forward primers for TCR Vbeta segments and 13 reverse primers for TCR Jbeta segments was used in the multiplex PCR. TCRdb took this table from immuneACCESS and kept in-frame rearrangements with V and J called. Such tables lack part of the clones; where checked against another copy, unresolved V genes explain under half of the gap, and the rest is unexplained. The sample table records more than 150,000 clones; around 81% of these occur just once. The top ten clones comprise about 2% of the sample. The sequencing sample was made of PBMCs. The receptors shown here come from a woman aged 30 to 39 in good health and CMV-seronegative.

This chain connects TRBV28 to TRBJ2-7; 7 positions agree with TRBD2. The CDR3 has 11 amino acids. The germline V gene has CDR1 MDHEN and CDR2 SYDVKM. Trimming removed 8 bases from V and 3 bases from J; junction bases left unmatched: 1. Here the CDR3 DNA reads TGTGCCAGCGGCGGGGGCTACGAGCAGTACTTC. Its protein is CASGGGYEQYF.

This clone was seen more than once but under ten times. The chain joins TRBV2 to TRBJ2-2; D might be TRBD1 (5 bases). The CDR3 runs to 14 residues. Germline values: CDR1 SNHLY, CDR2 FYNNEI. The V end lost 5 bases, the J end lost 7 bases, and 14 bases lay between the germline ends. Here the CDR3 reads CASSPRESLGELFF. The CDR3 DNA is TGTGCCAGCAGTCCCAGGGAATCTCTCGGGGAGCTGTTTTTT.

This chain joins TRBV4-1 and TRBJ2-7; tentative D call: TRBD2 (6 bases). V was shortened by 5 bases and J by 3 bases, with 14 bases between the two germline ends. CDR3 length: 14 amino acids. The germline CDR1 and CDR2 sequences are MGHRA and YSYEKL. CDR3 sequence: CASSSRWRDYEQYF. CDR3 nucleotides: TGCGCCAGCAGCTCTCGTTGGCGGGACTACGAGCAGTACTTC.

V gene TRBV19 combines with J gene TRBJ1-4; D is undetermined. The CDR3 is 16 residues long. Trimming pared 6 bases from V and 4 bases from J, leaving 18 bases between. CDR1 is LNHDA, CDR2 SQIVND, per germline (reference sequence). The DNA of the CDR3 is TGTGCCAGTAGCGAACGGTCTGGGCAGAATAATGAAAAACTGTTTTTT. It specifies CASSERSGQNNEKLFF.

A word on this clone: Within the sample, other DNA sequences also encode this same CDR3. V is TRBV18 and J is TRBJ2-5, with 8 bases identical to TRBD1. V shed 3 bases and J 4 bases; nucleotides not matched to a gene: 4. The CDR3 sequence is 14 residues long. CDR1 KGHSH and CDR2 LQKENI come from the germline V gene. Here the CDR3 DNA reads TGTGCCAGCTCACCTCCAGGGGGCGTAGAGACCCAGTACTTC. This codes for CASSPPGGVETQYF.